This T cell receptor beta chain was sequenced in a study of blood T cell repertoires in COVID-19. Study information: PBMCs, B-cell-depleted T cells, or T cells provided the cDNA or gDNA that made up the material.

CDR1 LGHNA and CDR2 YSLEER come from the germline V gene. V was cut by 1 base and J by 5 bases, with 11 bases left in between. The CDR3 is 14 amino acids. The table came from immunoSEQ multiplex PCR; TCRdb's copy has only in-frame clones and leaves some out. The sample lists some 280,000 clones; 89% were seen once. Sequencing was carried out using peripheral blood. This TCR was recovered from a woman aged 55 to 70 with acute or convalescent COVID-19. J is TRBJ2-5 and V is TRBV4-3, with no clear D. CDR3 in amino acids: CASSQGNRIETQYF. For the CDR3, the DNA is TGCGCCAGCAGCCAAGGAAACAGAATTGAGACCCAGTACTTC.